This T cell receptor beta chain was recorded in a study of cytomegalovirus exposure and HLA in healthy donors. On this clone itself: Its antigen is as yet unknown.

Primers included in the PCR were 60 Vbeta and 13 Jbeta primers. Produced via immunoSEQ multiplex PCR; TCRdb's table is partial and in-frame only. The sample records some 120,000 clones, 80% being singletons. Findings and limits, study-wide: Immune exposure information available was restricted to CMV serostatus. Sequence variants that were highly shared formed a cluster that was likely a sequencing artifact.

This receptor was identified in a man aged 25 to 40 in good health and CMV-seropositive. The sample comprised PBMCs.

The CDR3, as DNA: TGTGCCAGCAGCATGGAAGGGGTGAACACTGAAGCTTTCTTT. Translating it yields CASSMEGVNTEAFF. This chain uses TRBV7-9 with TRBJ1-1; maybe TRBD1 (5 bases). Germline V gene sequence: CDR1 SEHNR, CDR2 FQNEAQ (reference sequence). CDR3 length equals 14 residues. Deletions cut 5 bases from V and 0 bases from J, with 10 bases between.